Listed here are 20 T cell receptor beta chains from one sample, sequenced in a study of blood T cell repertoires in COVID-19. Sequenced by immunoSEQ multiplex PCR; TCRdb stores in-frame clones only, minus some. This sample has about 200,000 clones, with over 70% found just once. The source material was peripheral blood. These receptor sequences come from a woman in her 50s with acute or convalescent COVID-19.

This CDR3 reads CASSDSWNPFF. As DNA, the CDR3 is TGTGCCAGCAGCGATAGCTGGAACCCGTTCTTC. V and J are TRBV7-9 and TRBJ2-1; D remains ambiguous. Trimming removed 5 bases from V and 15 bases from J, with 14 bases in between. The V gene's germline CDR1 is SEHNR and CDR2 FQNEAQ (reference sequence). This CDR3 comprises 11 residues.

The chain recombines TRBV24-1 with TRBJ2-7; 10 nucleotides align to TRBD1. Germline loops: CDR1 KGHDR, CDR2 SFDVKD. The CDR3 extends over 15 amino acids. V was pared by 5 bases and J by 4 bases, with 7 bases of the junction left unmatched. CDR3 sequence (DNA): TGTGCCACCAGTGTCGACAGGGGGCGAGGGTACGAGCAGTACTTC. Its protein is CATSVDRGRGYEQYF.

This rearrangement joins TRBV15 to TRBJ2-5; D gene unclear. From germline, CDR1 is LNHNV and CDR2 YYDKDF (reference sequence). There are 12 residues in the CDR3. Trimming took off 5 bases at V and 5 bases at J, with 9 bases between the two ends. Here the CDR3 DNA reads TGTGCCACCAGCCAAGCGCGGGAGACCCAGTACTTC. Amino acid sequence: CATSQARETQYF.

This clone has only one observation. The chain is built from TRBV2 and TRBJ2-3, with 10 positions matching TRBD2. CDR1 SNHLY and CDR2 FYNNEI come from the germline V gene. Trimming removed 5 bases from V and 3 bases from J; junction bases left unmatched: 2. The CDR3 runs to 14 residues. CDR3 residues: CASSPGLATDTQYF. The CDR3 DNA follows: TGTGCCAGCAGTCCGGGACTAGCGACAGATACGCAGTATTTT. The full variable domain, rest sourced from reference TRBV2 and TRBJ2-3, is EPEVTQTPSHQVTQMGQEVILRCVPISNHLYFYWYRQILGQKVEFLVSFYNNEISEKSEIFDDQFSVERPDGSNFTLKIRSTKLEDSAMYFCASSPGLATDTQYFGPGTRLTVL.

The chain employs TRBV2 and TRBJ1-5; 7 bases agree with TRBD1. The length of the CDR3 is 16 residues. The germline CDR1 and CDR2 sequences are SNHLY and FYNNEI. Trimming removed 3 bases from V and 2 bases from J; junction bases left unmatched: 7. DNA for the CDR3: TGTGCCAGCAGTGACGACAGGGCATCGGGCAATCAGCCCCAGCATTTT. Its translation: CASSDDRASGNQPQHF.

CDR3 coding DNA: TGTGCCAGCAGCGTTGATCAGGGGCCTAACTATGGCTACACCTTC. This gives the protein CASSVDQGPNYGYTF. This chain uses TRBV2 with TRBJ1-2, with D perhaps TRBD1 (6 bases). The V gene lost 6 bases and the J gene lost 0 bases, with 14 bases spanning the gap. Germline V gene sequence: CDR1 SNHLY, CDR2 FYNNEI. CDR3 length: 15 amino acids.

The rearrangement uses TRBV10-2 and TRBJ2-1; D remains ambiguous. Trimming removed 5 bases at V and 0 bases at J, with 5 bases between. Germline V gene lookup returns CDR1 WSHSY and CDR2 SAAADI. The CDR3 loop spans 13 amino acids. The CDR3 protein is CASSPSSYNEQFF. For the CDR3, the DNA is TGCGCCAGCAGTCCTAGCTCCTACAATGAGCAGTTCTTC.

This chain uses TRBV7-2 with TRBJ2-3, with D maybe TRBD1 (5 bases). V was cut by 1 base and J by 2 bases, with 7 bases left in between. In germline, CDR1 is SGHTA, CDR2 FQGNSA. This CDR3 has 14 residues. The CDR3 loop reads CASSLGQHTDTQYF. The CDR3 DNA sequence: TGTGCCAGCAGCTTAGGACAGCACACAGATACGCAGTATTTT.

This clone has just one count. The chain joins TRBV2 to TRBJ2-3; D may be TRBD1 (5 bases). CDR1 SNHLY and CDR2 FYNNEI come from the germline V gene. Trimming took 2 bases from V and 6 from J, leaving 21 bases between them. This CDR3 spans 17 amino acids. CDR3 sequence reads: CASSERGPGQVRDTQYF. The CDR3 nucleotides read TGTGCCAGCAGTGAAAGGGGCCCAGGGCAGGTGAGGGATACGCAGTATTTT.

This chain joins TRBV5-4 and TRBJ2-7; 9 nucleotides align to TRBD2. V was clipped by 4 bases and J by 4 bases; unmatched bases: 15. The V gene's germline CDR1 is SGHNT and CDR2 YYREEE (reference sequence). CDR3 length: 17 residues. CDR3 sequence: CASSPRGSGRIFYEQYF. In nucleotides, the CDR3 is TGTGCCAGCAGCCCGAGGGGGAGCGGGAGGATATTTTACGAGCAGTACTTC.

The genes are TRBV19 and TRBJ2-5, with 13 bases matching TRBD2. The junction had 5 bases not matched to a gene; V was cut back by 5 bases and J by 2 bases. Germline V CDR1 and CDR2: LNHDA, SQIVND (reference sequence). CDR3 length: 16 residues. This CDR3 is CASSPQGLAGQETQYF. DNA of the CDR3: TGTGCCAGTAGTCCCCAGGGACTAGCGGGGCAAGAGACCCAGTACTTC. Filled out from reference TRBV19 and TRBJ2-5, the complete variable domain reads DGGITQSPKYLFRKEGQNVTLSCEQNLNHDAMYWYRQDPGQGLRLIYYSQIVNDFQKGDIAEGYSVSREKKESFPLTVTSAQKNPTAFYLCASSPQGLAGQETQYFGPGTRLLVL.

This rearrangement joins TRBV13 to TRBJ2-1, with unresolved D. The germline V gene encodes CDR1 PRHDT and CDR2 FYEKMQ (reference sequence). V gave up 2 bases and J gave up 7 bases, with 6 bases separating them. CDR3 length: 12 residues. The CDR3 DNA is TGTGCCAGCAGCTTACGAGCAAATGAGCAGTTCTTC. This gives the protein CASSLRANEQFF.

This rearrangement joins TRBV24-1 to TRBJ1-2, with 7 positions matching TRBD1. There are 15 residues in the CDR3. V lost 3 bases and J lost 6; bases outside the gene matches: 9. Germline V lookup: CDR1 KGHDR, CDR2 SFDVKD. CDR3 in DNA: TGTGCCACCAGTGATGAACAGACAGGGCGGGATGGCTACACCTTC. It translates to CATSDEQTGRDGYTF.

The chain links TRBV7-9 to TRBJ1-3; tentatively, D is TRBD1 (5 bases). CDR1 is SEHNR, CDR2 FQNEAQ, per germline (reference sequence). This CDR3 comprises 14 residues. The ends were cut back, 2 bases at V and 0 bases at J, with 5 bases in the middle. In DNA form, the CDR3 reads TGTGCCAGCAGCTTACAGGGCTCTGGAAACACCATATATTTT. Translated, it gives CASSLQGSGNTIYF. The complete variable domain, with remaining parts taken from reference TRBV7-9 and TRBJ1-3, reads DTGVSQNPRHKITKRGQNVTFRCDPISEHNRLYWYRQTLGQGPEFLTYFQNEAQLEKSRLLSDRFSAERPKGSFSTLEIQRTEQGDSAMYLCASSLQGSGNTIYFGEGSWLTVV.

CDR3 in amino acids: CASSESTGGPVEPQHF. Written as DNA, the CDR3 is TGCGCCAGCAGTGAGTCGACAGGGGGGCCCGTCGAGCCCCAGCATTTT. This chain connects TRBV10-2 to TRBJ1-5; 9 nucleotides line up with TRBD1. Germline trimming cut 0 bases from V and 8 bases from J; bases unmatched to any gene: 8. The CDR3 totals 16 residues. From germline, CDR1 is WSHSY and CDR2 SAAADI.

The chain recombines TRBV29-1 with TRBJ1-2; the D is unclear. Deletions cut 6 bases from V and 5 bases from J, with 19 bases between. Germline assignment: CDR1 SQVTM and CDR2 ANQGSEA. This CDR3 region has 14 residues. In DNA, the CDR3 is TGCAGCGTGTCCGGCGGGGAAGGGCCTTATGGCTACACCTTC. Its protein product is CSVSGGEGPYGYTF.

The chain combines TRBV4-2 with TRBJ1-2, with D perhaps TRBD1 (6 bases). Germline V lookup: CDR1 LGHNA, CDR2 YNFKEQ. V lost 6 bases to trimming and J lost 8 bases, with 10 bases between them. This CDR3 spans 11 amino acids. In DNA form, the CDR3 reads TGTGCCAGCAGTTGGGGGCCGGGCTACACCTTC. Residues: CASSWGPGYTF.

The chain carries TRBV5-4 and TRBJ2-5, with 13 nucleotides matching TRBD2. The CDR3 is 17 residues long. Germline CDR1 and CDR2: SGHNT and YYREEE (reference sequence). V lost 4 bases and J lost 5; bases outside the gene matches: 11. CDR3 loop: CASSLRLAGGGGETQYF. The CDR3 DNA follows: TGTGCCAGCAGCCTGCGACTAGCGGGAGGTGGAGGGGAGACCCAGTACTTC.

V and J are TRBV28 and TRBJ1-2; 7 bases map to TRBD1. Looked up from germline, CDR1 is MDHEN and CDR2 is SYDVKM. V shed 5 bases, J shed 8 bases, and the junction held 8 bases outside the gene matches. This CDR3 is built from 13 residues. Written as DNA, the CDR3 is TGTGCCAGCAGTCTGGGACAGTTACGCGGCTACACCTTC. Its translation is CASSLGQLRGYTF.

The V and J genes are TRBV7-6 and TRBJ2-7, with D tentatively TRBD1 (6 bases). V dropped 3 bases and J dropped 5 bases, with 20 bases sitting between them. Germline V gene sequence: CDR1 SGHVS, CDR2 FNYEAQ. The CDR3 runs to 16 residues. The CDR3 bases are TGTGCCAGCAGCTTTGCTTCTGGGACAACGGTCCACGAGCAGTACTTC. It specifies CASSFASGTTVHEQYF.